The text below deals with one T cell receptor (beta chain). In germline, CDR1 is MNHEY, CDR2 SMNVEV (reference sequence). CDR3 size: 14 residues. With 4 bases removed from V and 7 bases from J, the gap between germline ends came to 13 bases. The sample comes from a study of blood T cell repertoires in COVID-19. In the original analysis: Amplification from reference gene primers served as the basis for estimated nucleated cell counts. The method was immunoSEQ multiplex PCR; TCRdb's version includes in-frame clones alone and lacks a portion of them. V and J calls and clone size follow that table, whereas D and trimming were derived from the DNA. The profile shows tens of thousands of clones, about four fifths of them singletons.

The sample comprised peripheral blood. The chain links TRBV27 to TRBJ1-4; D remains unclear. This sequence was found in an elderly woman with acute or convalescent COVID-19. In DNA, the CDR3 is TGTGCCAGCAGTTCCCGTGGTTGGAGTGAAAAACTGTTTTTT. Protein: CASSSRGWSEKLFF.